These 9 T cell receptor beta chains originate from one sample sequenced in a study of T-cell reconstitution after alpha-beta-depleted transplantation in children. TCRbeta library construction was performed incorporating unique molecular identifiers. TCRdb fed the PCR reads into MiXCR, producing one record per CDR3 protein. The table includes fewer than 350,000 distinct CDR3 sequences, about 9.9% detected once. The material was peripheral blood, obtained 180 days after TCRalphabeta/CD19-depleted stem cell transplant. Every receptor here comes from a male patient aged 2-9 years who had a stem cell transplant for chronic granulomatous disease, so the T cells may come from the graft donor.

This clonotype was seen ten or more times. The gene calls are TRBV20-1 and TRBJ1-1; no firm D call. In germline, CDR1 is DFQATT, CDR2 SNEGSKA (reference sequence). Trimming left V 3 bases short and J 7 bases short, with 12 bases between. The CDR3 covers 12 residues. CDR3 DNA: TGCAGTGCTAGCTTAGGCCAAATTGAAGCTTTCTTT. It yields the protein CSASLGQIEAFF.

This clonotype was counted ten times or more. The CDR3 spells CASSSGQGAYGYTF. The DNA for the CDR3 is TGTGCCAGCAGCTCGGGACAGGGGGCTTATGGCTACACCTTC. This chain uses TRBV7-8 with TRBJ1-2; 12 positions match TRBD1. There are 14 residues in the CDR3. Germline V gives CDR1 SGHVS, CDR2 FQNEAQ. Trimming took 4 bases from V and 5 from J; bases not matched to a gene: 2.

About this clonotype itself: A much larger clone differs from this one at a single base, so this may be a read error. The V gene is TRBV7-2, the J gene TRBJ2-1, with TRBD2 as a possible D gene (5 bases). The V gene's germline CDR1 is SGHTA and CDR2 FQGNSA. This CDR3 spans 12 amino acids. The CDR3 reads CARSQIGESEVF. CDR3 coding DNA: TGTGCCCGCAGCCAGATCGGGGAGTCGGAGGTCTTC.

In this sample, this clonotype turned up many times. The chain joins TRBV7-8 to TRBJ1-4; D remains unclear. V lost 5 bases and J lost 1, with 8 bases in between. CDR3 length: 14 residues. Germline CDR1 and CDR2: SGHVS and FQNEAQ. The CDR3 sequence is CASSRGVTNEKLFF. The CDR3 DNA follows: TGTGCCAGCAGCCGCGGGGTAACTAATGAAAAACTGTTTTTT.

This clonotype was seen many times. This chain joins TRBV6-5 and TRBJ2-7; TRBD2 aligns across 7 bases. CDR3 length: 16 amino acids. Germline V CDR1 and CDR2: MNHEY, SVGAGI. V was pared by 6 bases and J by 2 bases, with 13 bases of the junction left unmatched. The CDR3: CASRLGGRASAYEQYF. DNA for the CDR3: TGTGCCAGCAGACTGGGGGGGAGGGCCTCGGCCTACGAGCAGTACTTC.

In this sample, this clonotype turned up many times. V and J are TRBV12-3 or TRBV12-4 and TRBJ2-3; 11 bases line up with TRBD2. V lost 4 bases and J lost 6; bases outside the gene matches: 6. The CDR3 is 15 amino acids. CDR3 in DNA: TGTGCCAGCAGTTCCCGACTAGCGGGAAAGGATACGCAGTATTTT. Encoded protein: CASSSRLAGKDTQYF.

This clonotype has ten or more counts. The DNA for the CDR3 is TGTGCCAGCAGCTTAGCAACAGGGTACGAGCAGTACTTC. It encodes CASSLATGYEQYF. The chain employs TRBV11-2 and TRBJ2-7; weak D call: TRBD1 (6 bases). The CDR3 contains 13 residues. V was cut by 1 base and J by 4 bases, with 8 bases left in between. The germline V gene has CDR1 SGHAT and CDR2 FQNNGV.

This clonotype was detected many times. The rearrangement links TRBV21-1 to TRBJ1-5. TRBV21-1 is a documented pseudogene. The CDR3 sequence is 16 residues long. The CDR3 DNA reads as TGTGCCAGCAGCAAAGTGGTAGGAGGTAAAGGGCTCGGAGAGCATTTT. This codes for CASSKVVGGKGLGEHF.

This sequence joins TRBV28 and TRBJ2-1; 7 nucleotides match TRBD1. This CDR3 region has 14 residues. Germline V CDR1 and CDR2: MDHEN, SYDVKM. Germline trimming cut 6 bases from V and 7 bases from J; bases unmatched to any gene: 9. The CDR3: CASRPTGVSNEQFF. The CDR3 DNA reads TGTGCCAGCAGGCCCACAGGGGTTTCGAATGAGCAGTTCTTC.